One sample yielded the 24 T cell receptor beta chains listed below, sequenced in a study of blood T cell repertoires in COVID-19. Using immunoSEQ multiplex PCR, the repertoire was profiled, and TCRdb retains in-frame clones only, with some absent. The sample holds 99,000 or so clones, roughly 83% seen once. Sequenced: peripheral blood. The receptor source for this set is a woman older than 75 with active or convalescent COVID-19.

The J gene is TRBJ2-5, the V gene TRBV9; 8 bases map to TRBD1. J lost 3 bases, V lost 0 bases, and 4 bases had no gene match. The CDR3 length is 15 residues. Germline V gene data show CDR1 as SGDLS and CDR2 as YYNGEE. The CDR3 spells CASSVEGTGKETQYF. CDR3 nucleotides: TGTGCCAGCAGCGTAGAAGGGACAGGAAAAGAGACCCAGTACTTC.

The chain is built from TRBV3-1 (or the pseudogene TRBV3-2) and TRBJ1-2; TRBD1 is a possible D gene (6 bases). In germline, CDR1 is LGHDT, CDR2 YNNKEL (reference sequence). The CDR3 is 15 amino acids. V dropped 0 bases and J dropped 5 bases, with 13 bases sitting between them. CDR3 DNA: TGTGCCAGCAGCCAAGATCTACAGGGTTGGTATGGCTACACCTTC. Protein sequence: CASSQDLQGWYGYTF.

In its sample, this clone was seen once. The V and J genes are TRBV7-2 and TRBJ1-4; 7 bases match TRBD1. The CDR3 is 15 amino acids. The germline CDR1 and CDR2 sequences are SGHTA and FQGNSA. The V gene end was trimmed by 2 bases and the J gene end by 5 bases; junction bases not matched to a gene: 5. The CDR3 region has the DNA TGTGCCAGCAGCTTACGGCCAGGGGGGAATGAAAAACTGTTTTTT. It yields the protein CASSLRPGGNEKLFF.

J is TRBJ1-1 and V is TRBV5-1, with 8 bases fitting TRBD1. Looked up from germline, CDR1 is SGHRS and CDR2 is YFSETQ. Trimming at V came to 4 bases and at J to 5 bases, leaving 10 bases not matched to a gene. The CDR3 is 15 residues long. CDR3 DNA: TGCGCCAGCAGCGGGAAACAGGGGGGAGGGACTGAAGCTTTCTTT. Encoded protein: CASSGKQGGGTEAFF.

The chain carries TRBV30 and TRBJ1-1; no clear D. Trimming cost V 4 bases and J 7 bases, with 13 bases left between them. This CDR3 comprises 12 residues. Germline assignment: CDR1 GTSNPN and CDR2 SVGIG (reference sequence). CDR3: CAWTRLLGEAFF. The DNA of the CDR3 is TGTGCCTGGACCAGACTTCTTGGTGAAGCTTTCTTT. The variable domain in full, completed from reference TRBV30 and TRBJ1-1, reads SQTIHQWPATLVQPVGSPLSLECTVEGTSNPNLYWYRQAAGRGLQLLFYSVGIGQISSEVPQNLSASRPQDRQFILSSKKLLLSDSGFYLCAWTRLLGEAFFGQGTRLTVV.

This clone was counted once. The gene calls are TRBV28 and TRBJ2-4; a weak D match, TRBD2 (5 bases). Germline V CDR1 and CDR2: MDHEN, SYDVKM. The CDR3 runs 15 residues. Trimming took off 3 bases at V and 1 base at J, with 10 bases between the two ends. The CDR3 DNA follows: TGTGCCAGCAGTTTTTCTGGGAGCGCCAAAAACATTCAGTACTTC. It is translated as CASSFSGSAKNIQYF.

This clone occurred a few times. The chain has TRBV6-5 and TRBJ2-5; perhaps TRBD2 as D (6 bases). The CDR3 is 15 residues long. The germline V gene has CDR1 MNHEY and CDR2 SVGAGI. The V end was cut by 4 bases, the J end by 5 bases, with 17 bases between. The CDR3 DNA follows: TGTGCCAGCAGTTTTAGCGGTGGGACTGAGGAGACCCAGTACTTC. Its translation is CASSFSGGTEETQYF.

The chain couples TRBV5-8 to TRBJ2-1; 7 bases agree with TRBD2. Germline trimming cut 5 bases from V and 2 bases from J; bases unmatched to any gene: 1. CDR1 is SGHTS, CDR2 YDEGEE, per germline. This CDR3 spans 13 amino acids. The CDR3 coding sequence is TGTGCCAGCAGTGGGGGGGCCTACAATGAGCAGTTCTTC. It translates to CASSGGAYNEQFF.

The chain links TRBV27 to TRBJ2-7; D is undetermined. The length of the CDR3 is 13 residues. Trimming removed 0 bases from V and 0 bases from J, with 3 bases in between. Germline-derived CDR1 and CDR2 are MNHEY and SMNVEV (reference sequence). The CDR3 is CASSLSFSYEQYF. CDR3 in DNA: TGTGCCAGCAGTTTATCCTTCTCCTACGAGCAGTACTTC.

The rearrangement joins TRBV7-9 to TRBJ2-2, with D possibly matching TRBD1 (5 bases). Trimming left V 5 bases short and J 4 bases short, with 8 bases between. Germline V gene data show CDR1 as SEHNR and CDR2 as FQNEAQ (reference sequence). The CDR3 length is 13 residues. CDR3: CASSQGSTGELFF. The CDR3 DNA is TGTGCCAGCAGCCAGGGTTCCACCGGGGAGCTGTTTTTT.

Within the sample, this clone is medium-sized. This chain uses TRBV16 with TRBJ2-7; D gene unclear. The CDR3 is made up of 12 amino acids. V lost 2 bases and J lost 2, with 4 bases in between. Per germline, CDR1 KGHSY and CDR2 FQNENV. The CDR3 spells CASSQVTYEQYF. CDR3 nucleotides: TGTGCCAGCAGCCAAGTCACCTACGAGCAGTACTTC. Full variable domain (outside the CDR3, taken from reference TRBV16 and TRBJ2-7): GEEVAQTPKHLVRGEGQKAKLYCAPIKGHSYVFWYQQVLKNEFKFLISFQNENVFDETGMPKERFSAKCLPNSPCSLEIQATKLEDSAVYFCASSQVTYEQYFGPGTRLTVT.

The chain recombines TRBV5-1 with TRBJ1-1; D perhaps matches TRBD1 (6 bases). This CDR3 spans 16 amino acids. In germline, CDR1 is SGHRS, CDR2 YFSETQ. V lost 6 bases, J lost 0 bases, and 18 bases lay in between. CDR3 loop: CASKAGVGVVNTEAFF. Written as DNA, the CDR3 is TGCGCCAGCAAGGCAGGGGTGGGGGTCGTGAACACTGAAGCTTTCTTT.

This clone was counted only a few times. This chain links TRBV9 with TRBJ1-5, with D tentatively TRBD1 (5 bases). The germline CDR1 and CDR2 sequences are SGDLS and YYNGEE. V was trimmed by 3 bases and J by 0 bases, leaving 7 bases between them. The CDR3 is 14 amino acids. The CDR3 region has the DNA TGTGCCAGCAGCGCACAGGTTAGCAATCAGCCCCAGCATTTT. This sequence encodes CASSAQVSNQPQHF.

The chain employs TRBV5-4 and TRBJ2-7; no reliable D call. V lost 0 bases to trimming and J lost 1 base, with 2 bases between them. The CDR3 covers 12 residues. Germline V gene lookup returns CDR1 SGHNT and CDR2 YYREEE (reference sequence). The CDR3 region is CASSLASYEQYF. The CDR3 DNA reads as TGTGCCAGCAGCTTGGCGTCCTACGAGCAGTACTTC.

The chain is built from TRBV6-5 and TRBJ2-2; TRBD2 matches 11 bases. Trimming removed 6 bases from V and 9 bases from J; junction bases left unmatched: 6. CDR1 and CDR2 (germline): MNHEY, SVGAGI. The CDR3 loop spans 14 amino acids. CDR3 protein: CASRTSGSIRELFF. The CDR3 region has the DNA TGTGCCAGCAGAACTAGCGGGAGCATCCGGGAGCTGTTTTTT.

This clone has a handful of counts. This chain connects TRBV19 to TRBJ1-2, with 10 nucleotides matching TRBD1. The germline CDR1 and CDR2 sequences are LNHDA and SQIVND (reference sequence). This CDR3 comprises 14 residues. The ends lost 0 bases at V and 8 bases at J; junction bases unmatched: 3. In nucleotides, the CDR3 is TGTGCCAGTAGTATAGACCGGGACAGGGGAGGCTACACCTTC. Amino acid sequence: CASSIDRDRGGYTF.

On this clone: One junction end does not reproduce the germline sequence, and a read error may be involved. This chain connects TRBV9 to TRBJ2-2; D perhaps matches TRBD1 (6 bases). CDR1 and CDR2 (germline): SGDLS, YYNGEE. This CDR3 contains 16 residues. The CDR3 sequence is CASSRGTGLNAGELFF. The CDR3 nucleotides are TGTGCCAGCAGTCGGGGAACAGGGTTGAACGCCGGGGAGCTGTTTTTT.

The V call is TRBV15, the J call TRBJ1-3; perhaps TRBD1 as D (6 bases). The CDR3 spans 16 residues. Trimming removed 0 bases from V and 0 bases from J, with 9 bases in between. Germline V gene lookup returns CDR1 LNHNV and CDR2 YYDKDF (reference sequence). The CDR3 sequence: CATSRDRGISGNTIYF. CDR3 nucleotides: TGTGCCACCAGCAGAGATAGGGGGATCTCTGGAAACACCATATATTTT.

The chain links TRBV9 to TRBJ1-1, with D hard to call. This CDR3 has 14 residues. Germline CDR1 SGDLS, CDR2 YYNGEE. V dropped 0 bases and J dropped 0 bases, with 6 bases sitting between them. The CDR3 is CASSVGAMNTEAFF. The CDR3 DNA reads TGTGCCAGCAGCGTAGGGGCGATGAACACTGAAGCTTTCTTT.

This rearrangement joins TRBV7-2 to TRBJ2-7, with D possibly matching TRBD2 (7 bases). This CDR3 has 15 residues. Germline CDR1 is SGHTA and CDR2 is FQGNSA. Trimming pared 0 bases from V and 0 bases from J, leaving 9 bases between. CDR3 coding DNA: TGTGCCAGCAGCTTAGCCGGGGGGCCCTCCTACGAGCAGTACTTC. Protein sequence: CASSLAGGPSYEQYF.

V usage is TRBV15 and J usage is TRBJ1-2; D may be TRBD1 (5 bases). The length of the CDR3 is 14 residues. The V gene's germline CDR1 is LNHNV and CDR2 YYDKDF (reference sequence). Trimming took off 0 bases at V and 8 bases at J, with 13 bases between the two ends. The CDR3 loop reads CATSRDNQGGGYTF. The CDR3 bases are TGTGCCACCAGCAGAGATAATCAGGGTGGCGGCTACACCTTC.

The V call is TRBV6-5, the J call TRBJ2-1; the match to TRBD1 covers 7 bases. The V gene's germline CDR1 is MNHEY and CDR2 SVGAGI. The junction had 8 bases not matched to a gene; V was cut back by 8 bases and J by 4 bases. The CDR3 spans 14 residues. In DNA, the CDR3 is TGTGCCAGCTCCCAGGGACAGACTTACAATGAGCAGTTCTTC. It codes for CASSQGQTYNEQFF.

This chain joins TRBV5-6 and TRBJ2-2; D uncertain. This CDR3 region has 19 residues. The ends were cut back, 2 bases at V and 1 base at J, with 21 bases in the middle. The germline V gene has CDR1 SGHDT and CDR2 YYEEEE. For the CDR3, the DNA is TGTGCCAGCAGCTTTCGAGCTACTATAACTCCCTTGAACACCGGGGAGCTGTTTTTT. Translating gives CASSFRATITPLNTGELFF.

V usage is TRBV10-3 and J usage is TRBJ2-2; TRBD1 agrees at 7 bases. The CDR3 sequence is 17 residues long. V shed 0 bases, J shed 0 bases, and the junction held 4 bases outside the gene matches. Germline CDR1 ENHRY, CDR2 SYGVKD. The CDR3: CAISESRGTANTGELFF. CDR3 nucleotide sequence: TGTGCCATCAGTGAGTCGAGAGGGACAGCGAACACCGGGGAGCTGTTTTTT.